This TCR beta chain was recovered during a study of blood T cells in healthy people across ages. V lost 6 bases to trimming and J lost 6 bases; unmatched junction nucleotides: 11. The CDR3 extends over 15 amino acids. Looked up from germline, CDR1 is DFQATT and CDR2 is SNEGSKA (reference sequence). A second about 7 to 11 cycle PCR used barcoded and J-beta primers. Each CDR3 protein gets one entry after TCRdb re-called the 5' RACE reads with MiXCR. The data show 1.5 million to 2 million distinct CDR3 sequences, with 49% seen just once and less than 2.5% held by the top ten. Each sample yielded at least 6 micrograms of PBMC total RNA.

This chain connects TRBV20-1 to TRBJ1-6; TRBD1 matches at 7 bases. The sequenced sample was blood. This sequence originates from a woman aged 40-49 years in good health. The CDR3 sequence is CSANRGYSLNSPLHF. The DNA of the CDR3 is TGCAGTGCAAACAGGGGCTACAGCCTTAATTCACCCCTCCACTTT.